The 11 T cell receptor beta chains reported below all come from one sample, sequenced in a study of shared clonotypes between healthy human individuals. Some clones are missing from TCRdb's copy, which holds only in-frame ones; the method was immunoSEQ multiplex PCR. The sample has about 510,000 clones, about 80% seen once; the top ten hold roughly an eighth. What was sequenced was PBMCs. The receptors derive from a woman in her thirties or forties in good health. Some clones in this sample may be carry-over from other donors' samples.

This clone was observed at least ten times. The rearrangement links TRBV6-1 to TRBJ2-3; the D gene is possibly TRBD1 (6 bases). Trimming stripped 6 bases from V and 1 base from J, with 11 bases between. Germline CDR1 reads MNHNS; CDR2 reads SASEGT. The CDR3 sequence is 14 residues long. The CDR3 bases are TGTGCCAGCAGCATAGGGGGACGCACAGATACGCAGTATTTT. Translated, it gives CASSIGGRTDTQYF.

This chain joins TRBV19 and TRBJ2-7, with D tentatively TRBD2 (6 bases). CDR3 length equals 16 residues. Trimming removed 3 bases from V and 2 bases from J, with 17 bases in between. The germline V gene encodes CDR1 LNHDA and CDR2 SQIVND (reference sequence). DNA of the CDR3: TGTGCCAGTAGTATGCGCCGAGGGACGGGGGCCTACGAGCAGTACTTC. Residues: CASSMRRGTGAYEQYF.

A remark on this clone: A far bigger clonotype differs at one base, so this is likely a read error. In the same sample, other DNA sequences code for this CDR3. The chain carries TRBV6-5 and TRBJ2-2; D possibly corresponds to TRBD2 (5 bases). Per germline, CDR1 MNHEY and CDR2 SVGAGI. CDR3 length equals 15 residues. CDR3 DNA: TGTGCCAGCAGTATCCGGACTGCGAACACCGGGGAGTTGTTTTTT. Its translation: CASSIRTANTGELFF.

The chain is built from TRBV6-1 and TRBJ1-1; a possible D gene is TRBD1 (6 bases). This CDR3 has 12 amino acids. With 9 bases removed from V and 3 bases from J, the gap between germline ends came to 11 bases. In germline, CDR1 is MNHNS, CDR2 SASEGT. The CDR3 DNA reads TGTGCCAGTAAAAGGACAGACACTGAAGCTTTCTTT. It translates to CASKRTDTEAFF.

This clone was found once. The chain couples TRBV28 to TRBJ2-7; perhaps TRBD2 as D (6 bases). V lost 7 bases, J lost 5 bases, and 15 bases lay in between. There are 13 residues in the CDR3. The germline V gene has CDR1 MDHEN and CDR2 SYDVKM. CDR3: CASNSEGRDEQYF. The CDR3, as DNA: TGTGCCAGCAACTCGGAGGGGCGGGACGAGCAGTACTTC.

Note on this clone: The missing conserved phenylalanine or tryptophan at the end of this CDR3 makes a read error likely. The DNA is omitted, as the CDR3 cannot be located on it reliably, and the CDR3 follows TCRdb's listing. The rearrangement links TRBV5-2 to TRBJ1-2. TRBV5-2 corresponds to a pseudogene. Termini included, the CDR3 measures 16 amino acids. Here the CDR3 reads CASNNRREYENLWLHL.

The chain recombines TRBV28 with TRBJ1-5, with unresolved D. CDR3 length equals 12 residues. Germline CDR1 and CDR2: MDHEN and SYDVKM. Trimming left V 7 bases short and J 7 bases short, with 11 bases between. The chain's CDR3 is CASTTAGQPQHF. The CDR3 nucleotides are TGTGCCAGCACCACGGCAGGCCAGCCCCAGCATTTT. The entire variable domain, with the rest obtained from reference TRBV28 and TRBJ1-5, is as follows: DVKVTQSSRYLVKRTGEKVFLECVQDMDHENMFWYRQDPGLGLRLIYFSYDVKMKEKGDIPEGYSVSREKKERFSLILESASTNQTSMYLCASTTAGQPQHFGDGTRLSIL.

The chain recombines TRBV29-1 with TRBJ2-5, with 11 bases fitting TRBD1. Germline V gene sequence: CDR1 SQVTM, CDR2 ANQGSEA. V was pared by 3 bases and J by 5 bases, with 8 bases of the junction left unmatched. The CDR3 is 15 amino acids. The CDR3 DNA is TGCAGCGTTGATAAAGGACAGGGGGCGGAGGAGACCCAGTACTTC. Translating it yields CSVDKGQGAEETQYF.

The rearrangement links TRBV7-9 to TRBJ2-2; no definite D call. Looked up from germline, CDR1 is SEHNR and CDR2 is FQNEAQ (reference sequence). Between the trimmed V and J ends, which lost 5 bases and 8 bases, there was a span of 6 bases. The CDR3 is 11 amino acids. CDR3 nucleotides: TGTGCCAGCAGCCCGAGGGGGGAGCTGTTTTTT. Amino acids: CASSPRGELFF.

The rearrangement joins TRBV4-1 to TRBJ2-5; the D gene could be TRBD1 or TRBD2 (5 bases each). Germline CDR1 and CDR2: MGHRA and YSYEKL. The length of the CDR3 is 16 residues. V dropped 1 base and J dropped 4 bases, with 16 bases sitting between them. The CDR3 protein is CASSQGGRAGLETQYF. CDR3 sequence (DNA): TGCGCCAGCAGCCAAGGAGGGAGAGCAGGGCTAGAGACCCAGTACTTC.

This clone was counted a single time. This chain links TRBV5-6 with TRBJ1-1; D unresolved. The V end lost 1 base, the J end lost 0 bases, and 19 bases lay between the germline ends. This CDR3 is 18 amino acids long. Germline V gene data show CDR1 as SGHDT and CDR2 as YYEEEE. The CDR3 region is CASSLRSPYSWMNTEAFF. The CDR3 bases are TGTGCCAGCAGCTTGAGGTCCCCTTATTCGTGGATGAACACTGAAGCTTTCTTT.